This TCR beta chain stems from a study of blood T cell repertoires in COVID-19. Study background: Acute-phase and convalescent COVID-19 samples originated in the United States, Italy and Spain.

Participants spanned ages roughly 18 to 90 years and resided in roughly 22 US areas. A PCR-confirmed or clinician-diagnosed COVID-19 case had contacted exposed participants within 2 weeks of entry. Original handling: Reference gene primer amplification in the assay estimated nucleated cell counts. TCRdb's table, derived via immunoSEQ multiplex PCR, lists solely in-frame clones and lacks some. V and J calls and clone size follow that table, whereas D and trimming were derived from the DNA. Among 250,000 or so clones listed, 80% to 90% were seen once. The ends lost 5 bases at V and 8 bases at J; junction bases unmatched: 13. Germline assignment: CDR1 SNHLY and CDR2 FYNNEI. The CDR3 spans 15 residues.

The chain is built from TRBV2 and TRBJ1-2, with 8 bases that match TRBD1. The sample was PBMCs or T cells enriched from blood (not recorded which). The receptor was derived from a woman between 40 and 55 years old who had been exposed to COVID-19. CDR3 coding DNA: TGTGCCAGCAGTTTGCAGTGGACAGGGCGGAGAGGCTACACCTTC. Protein product: CASSLQWTGRRGYTF.